This TCR beta chain was retrieved from a study of early stage breast cancer tumors. Study-level points and caveats: Tumors had approximately 2.5-fold higher T cell density and higher clonality than adjacent normal breast tissue. Comparing each tissue with blood distinguished tumor from normal in 14 of 16 patients. Bulk DNA sequencing of unsorted cells missed chain pairing and markers.

About this clone itself: The antigen is not known.

Each sample had two DNA replicates, 0.5 ug blood or around 1.5 ug tissue. Assay used: immunoSEQ multiplex PCR; TCRdb lists only in-frame clones, some missing. The sample yields about 5,000 clones, about two thirds seen once. CDR3 length equals 15 residues. Germline V gene sequence: CDR1 SGDLS, CDR2 YYNGEE. V was pared by 4 bases and J by 8 bases, with 16 bases between. Input material: normal breast tissue next to the tumor. This rearrangement joins TRBV9 to TRBJ1-6; no reliable D call. The TCR was taken from a person between 55 and 69 years old with breast cancer. The CDR3 loop is CASSFTEGEDSPLHF. The CDR3 DNA is TGTGCCAGCAGCTTTACGGAGGGAGAGGATTCACCCCTCCACTTT.